This T cell receptor (beta chain) was retrieved from a study of cytomegalovirus exposure and HLA in healthy donors. Findings and limits, study-wide: Researchers reported that a few CMV-associated chains were confirmed in vitro as CMV antigen-specific. The investigators catalogued 150 or so TCR beta chains as cytomegalovirus-associated. Earlier results showed most TCR beta V segments being productive about 87% or about 30% of the time. Later analysis suggested most CMV-associated TCR beta chains were HLA-restricted.

Researchers ran the PCR with 60 Vbeta and 13 Jbeta primers. Assay used: immunoSEQ multiplex PCR; TCRdb lists only in-frame clones, some missing. The sample lists 150,000 to 200,000 clones, roughly 85% seen once, with 1% in the top ten. This CDR3 has 16 amino acids. With 3 bases clipped from V and 4 bases from J, the junction kept 9 bases outside the gene matches. The germline gives CDR1 SNHLY, CDR2 FYNNEI. With respect to this clone: The antigen is unknown.

The J gene is TRBJ1-1, the V gene TRBV2; 9 bases line up with TRBD1. The sample was PBMCs. The clonotype was recovered from a boy under 10 years old in good health and CMV-seronegative. The CDR3 DNA reads as TGTGCCAGCAGTGACTCTCCGGGACAGGGTCGCACTGAAGCTTTCTTT. It codes for CASSDSPGQGRTEAFF.